The rows below give T cell receptor beta chains drawn from one sample of a study of cytomegalovirus exposure and HLA in healthy donors. Measured with immunoSEQ multiplex PCR; TCRdb has only the in-frame clones, and not every one. Counted here are about 56,000 clones, 90% to 95% occurring once; the ten biggest clones make up roughly 1.1%. Sequencing used PBMCs. Receptor source: a man aged 18 to 30 in good health and CMV-seronegative. Each CDR3 is given with its conserved first and last residue. The D gene is left open where the match is weak. Size values are once, few and many counts, or a class for expanded clones, and some rows have none.

>TRBD1|TRBV29-1|14|TRBJ2-1|-
TGCAGCGTTGAGGGGGACAGGGGTTGGCATGAGCAGTTCTTC
CSVEGDRGWHEQFF
>TRBD1|TRBV27|16|TRBJ2-1|-
TGTGCCAGCAGTGCCGGGACAGGGATCTCCTACAATGAGCAGTTCTTC
CASSAGTGISYNEQFF
>TRBD2|TRBV7-9|13|TRBJ2-3|-
TGTGCCAGCAGCCCCCGTTACCTAGCGGAGCAGTATTTT
CASSPRYLAEQYF
>-|TRBV7-7|16|TRBJ2-7|-
TGTGCTAGCAGCTTACCCACAGAAAACAAATACTACGAGCAGTACTTC
CASSLPTENKYYEQYF
>TRBD2|TRBV9|17|TRBJ2-1|few
TGTGCCAGCAGCGTAGGGACTAGCGGTTTCTCCTACAATGAGCAGTTCTTC
CASSVGTSGFSYNEQFF
>-|TRBV12-5|14|TRBJ2-3|-
TGTGCTAGTGGAGCGGACAGCCGCACAGATACGCAGTATTTT
CASGADSRTDTQYF
>TRBD2|TRBV27|14|TRBJ2-1|-
TGTGCCAGCAGTGTGACTAGCGGGAGGAATGAGCAGTTCTTC
CASSVTSGRNEQFF
>-|TRBV6-4|14|TRBJ2-3|-
TGTGCCAGCATTGAGCAGACTATGTCGGATACGCAGTATTTT
CASIEQTMSDTQYF
>-|TRBV19|17|TRBJ1-4|-
TGTGCCAGTAGTCCGTATTTGACGGGACAATACGACGAAAAACTGTTTTTT
CASSPYLTGQYDEKLFF
>-|TRBV28|16|TRBJ2-3|-
TGTGCCAGCAGTTTTTTCGTTGGCTTTAGCACAGATACGCAGTATTTT
CASSFFVGFSTDTQYF
>TRBD2|TRBV18|14|TRBJ2-1|-
TGTGCCAGCTCACTCGGGAGGCCGGATGGTGAGCAGTTCTTC
CASSLGRPDGEQFF
>TRBD2|TRBV6-1|15|TRBJ2-3|-
TGTGCCAGCAGTGCTACTAGCGGGAATACAGATACGCAGTATTTT
CASSATSGNTDTQYF
>-|TRBV28|14|TRBJ2-3|-
TGTGCCAGCACCATTCCAGGGATAACAGATACGCAGTATTTT
CASTIPGITDTQYF
>-|TRBV18|13|TRBJ2-7|-
TGTGCCAGCTCACCAGGCGGGACGTACGAGCAGTACTTC
CASSPGGTYEQYF
>-|TRBV6-6|16|TRBJ1-2|-
TGTGCCAGCAGTTACTCTTTTGGGGGCGAGGACTATGGCTACACCTTC
CASSYSFGGEDYGYTF
>TRBD1|TRBV27|16|TRBJ2-7|-
TGTGCCAGCGCACGGAGCCTCGGGACAGACAACTACGAGCAGTACTTC
CASARSLGTDNYEQYF
>-|TRBV28|15|TRBJ2-7|-
TGTGCCAGCAGTTTAACGCCAGGGGTGATGTACGAGCAGTACTTC
CASSLTPGVMYEQYF
>TRBD2|TRBV4-3|16|TRBJ2-1|-
TGCGCCAGCAGCCAAGCGGTGGCTAGCGGCGGCGGGGAGCAGTTCTTC
CASSQAVASGGGEQFF
>-|TRBV11-3|13|TRBJ2-7|-
TGTGCCAGCAGCTTAGGGCCGTCCTACGAGCAGTACTTC
CASSLGPSYEQYF
>-|TRBV16|12|TRBJ1-5|-
TGTGCCAGCCGAGGAATCAATCAGCCCCAGCATTTT
CASRGINQPQHF
>-|TRBV7-9|17|TRBJ1-1|-
TGTGCCAGCAGCCCCGTAAATTTACGCGGGAGGAACACTGAAGCTTTCTTT
CASSPVNLRGRNTEAFF
>-|TRBV21-1|17|TRBJ2-3|once
TGTGCCAGCAGCAAAATCGGGAGCGGGGGCCGCACAGATACGCAGTATTTT
CASSKIGSGGRTDTQYF
>-|TRBV28|15|TRBJ1-1|-
TGTGCCAGCAGTTTAACGGGGGGAGGGAACACTGAAGCTTTCTTT
CASSLTGGGNTEAFF
>-|TRBV13|13|TRBJ2-3|-
TGTGCCAGCAGGAAGTTCGGGACAGATACGCAGTATTTT
CASRKFGTDTQYF